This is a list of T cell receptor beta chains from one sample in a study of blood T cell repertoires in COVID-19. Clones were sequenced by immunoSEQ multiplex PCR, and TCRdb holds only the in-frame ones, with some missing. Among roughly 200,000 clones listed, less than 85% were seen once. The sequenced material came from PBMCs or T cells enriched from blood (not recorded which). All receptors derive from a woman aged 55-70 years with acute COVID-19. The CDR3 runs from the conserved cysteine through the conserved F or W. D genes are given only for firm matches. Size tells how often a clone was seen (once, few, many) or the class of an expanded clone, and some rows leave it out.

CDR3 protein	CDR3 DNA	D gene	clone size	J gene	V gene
CASSQDQVSGGGELFF	TGTGCCAGCAGCCAAGATCAGGTCTCCGGGGGCGGGGAGCTGTTTTTT	-	-	TRBJ2-2	TRBV4-2
CASSEASIPRSEKLFF	TGTGCCAGCAGTGAAGCCTCAATCCCGCGTAGTGAAAAACTGTTTTTT	-	-	TRBJ1-4	TRBV6-1
CSVAGNGELFF	TGCAGCGTTGCCGGGAACGGGGAGCTGTTTTTT	-	-	TRBJ2-2	TRBV29-1
CASSLGTGPSYGYTF	TGTGCCAGTAGTTTGGGGACAGGCCCGAGCTATGGCTACACCTTC	TRBD1	-	TRBJ1-2	TRBV19
CASSEVQRNSPLHF	TGTGCCAGCAGTGAGGTACAACGTAATTCACCCCTCCACTTT	-	-	TRBJ1-6	TRBV6-1
CASSPARGITGYTF	TGTGCCAGCAGCCCGGCTCGGGGTATAACGGGCTACACCTTC	-	-	TRBJ1-2	TRBV5-6
CASSLREGANEKLFF	TGCGCCAGCAGCTTGCGAGAGGGGGCGAATGAAAAACTGTTTTTT	TRBD1	-	TRBJ1-4	TRBV5-1
CASRVTGTSSNQPQHF	TGTGCCAGCAGGGTAACAGGGACCTCTAGCAATCAGCCCCAGCATTTT	-	few	TRBJ1-5	TRBV27
CASDQGNYGYTF	TGTGCCAGTGATCAGGGTAACTATGGCTACACCTTC	-	-	TRBJ1-2	TRBV2
CASSQDRWTGGHNEQFF	TGCGCCAGCAGCCAAGATCGATGGACAGGGGGCCACAATGAGCAGTTCTTC	TRBD1	-	TRBJ2-1	TRBV4-3
CASSQDGARSFMNTEAFF	TGTGCCAGCAGCCAAGATGGGGCACGGAGTTTCATGAACACTGAAGCTTTCTTT	-	-	TRBJ1-1	TRBV3-1/TRBV3-2
CATSGSRGRTEAFF	TGTGCCACCAGTGGCAGCAGGGGTAGGACTGAAGCTTTCTTT	-	once	TRBJ1-1	TRBV24-1
CASSLVAGENQPQHF	TGCGCCAGCAGCTTGGTCGCAGGGGAGAATCAGCCCCAGCATTTT	-	once	TRBJ1-5	TRBV5-1
CASNRQTQTNSPLHF	TGTGCCAGCAACCGACAGACACAGACTAATTCACCCCTCCACTTT	-	-	TRBJ1-6	TRBV6-5
CASSDQVVGQETQYF	TGTGCCAGCAGTGATCAGGTGGTGGGCCAAGAGACCCAGTACTTC	-	few	TRBJ2-5	TRBV2
CASRIGTSAYNEQFF	TGTGCCAGCAGAATCGGGACTAGCGCCTACAATGAGCAGTTCTTC	TRBD2	-	TRBJ2-1	TRBV3-1/TRBV3-2
CASSLASGAHGYTF	TGTGCCAGCAGCTTAGCGAGCGGGGCGCATGGCTACACCTTC	-	once	TRBJ1-2	TRBV7-2
CASSPGGGGTDTQYF	TGCGCCAGCAGCCCGGGCGGGGGTGGCACAGATACGCAGTATTTT	TRBD2	-	TRBJ2-3	TRBV4-3
CAWNHYRRDEQFF	TGTGCCTGGAACCACTATCGGAGGGATGAGCAGTTCTTC	-	-	TRBJ2-1	TRBV30
CASNSFRDYHNEQFF	TGTGCCAGCAACTCGTTCCGGGACTACCACAATGAGCAGTTCTTC	TRBD2	-	TRBJ2-1	TRBV7-9
CASSEDRVFGFSSGNTIYF	TGTGCCAGCAGCGAGGACAGGGTTTTTGGCTTTTCTTCTGGAAACACCATATATTTT	TRBD1	-	TRBJ1-3	TRBV7-9
CASSPAPGSMGANVLTF	TGTGCCAGCAGCCCAGCCCCAGGTTCGATGGGGGCCAACGTCCTGACTTTC	-	-	TRBJ2-6	TRBV7-7
CASSGQRNEKLFF	TGTGCCAGCTCGGGCCAGCGGAATGAAAAACTGTTTTTT	-	-	TRBJ1-4	TRBV6-5
CASRSLRDSLSNEQFF	TGTGCCAGCAGATCCCTCAGGGACAGTCTTAGCAATGAGCAGTTCTTC	TRBD1	-	TRBJ2-1	TRBV11-2
CASSNPGLSRGEQFF	TGTGCCAGCAGCAATCCCGGCCTTAGTAGGGGGGAGCAGTTCTTC	-	-	TRBJ2-1	TRBV7-2
CASSIQVRNTEAFF	TGTGCCAGTAGTATCCAGGTTCGGAACACTGAAGCTTTCTTT	-	-	TRBJ1-1	TRBV19
CASSLGQNRGSFTEAFF	TGCGCCAGCAGCTTGGGGCAAAACAGGGGATCGTTCACTGAAGCTTTCTTT	TRBD1	once	TRBJ1-1	TRBV5-1
CASSYSGAEEKLFF	TGTGCCAGCAGTTACTCGGGGGCAGAAGAAAAACTGTTTTTT	-	-	TRBJ1-4	TRBV6-5
CASSAAGTGYEKLFF	TGTGCCAGTAGTGCGGCCGGGACAGGGTATGAAAAACTGTTTTTT	TRBD1	-	TRBJ1-4	TRBV19
CASSLGGGEQFF	TGTGCCAGCAGCTTAGGAGGGGGTGAGCAGTTCTTC	-	-	TRBJ2-1	TRBV13
CASSFWSGTEAFF	TGTGCCAGCAGTTTTTGGTCGGGCACTGAAGCTTTCTTT	-	-	TRBJ1-1	TRBV27